The 5 T cell receptor beta chains reported below all come from one sample, sequenced in a study of T cells expressing NK-cell markers. From its re-call of the 5' RACE reads, TCRdb lists each CDR3 protein once, without DNA. The sample has around 110,000 distinct CDR3 sequences. Sample: blood T cells: a sorted CD56 or NKG2C T cell subset, CD4+ or CD8+ T cells, or bulk PBMC T cells (not recorded which). The receptors come from a woman between 18 and 75 years old in good health.

V gene TRBV29-1 combines with J gene TRBJ2-2; no DNA is available, so the TRBD2 call from TCRdb remains unchecked. CDR1 and CDR2 (germline): SQVTM, ANQGSEA. This CDR3 is 13 amino acids long. CDR3 sequence reads: CSVLRRDGGELFF.

The chain uses TRBV12-3 or TRBV12-4 and TRBJ1-2. This CDR3 has 12 amino acids. CDR3 in amino acids: CASTSAPYGYTF.

This chain uses TRBV6-4 with TRBJ2-2. In germline, CDR1 is MRHNA, CDR2 SNTAGT. This CDR3 comprises 12 residues. The CDR3 reads CASSRDDGELFF.

The rearrangement links TRBV20-1 to TRBJ1-4; TCRdb's assignment of TRBD1 cannot be checked, as there is no DNA. This CDR3 has 15 residues. Germline lookup yields CDR1 DFQATT and CDR2 SNEGSKA (reference sequence). CDR3 sequence: CSAHKPGTGIEKLFF.

The V and J genes are TRBV7-9 and TRBJ2-1; the TRBD2 assignment by TCRdb is unverifiable without DNA. Germline V CDR1 and CDR2: SEHNR, FQNEAQ (reference sequence). This CDR3 comprises 17 residues. CDR3: CASSSTSGVGVGNEQFF.